This entry is about one T cell receptor beta chain. This entry is derived from a study of OX40 agonist ivuxolimab in advanced cancers. The assay was immunoSEQ multiplex PCR, and TCRdb's table has in-frame clones only and misses some. Here the sample spans some 23,000 clones, approximately 80% being singletons. Source: CD4+ or CD8+ T cells sorted from blood, taken in a trial of the OX40 agonist ivuxolimab. The clonotype originates from an adult with an advanced solid tumor such as melanoma, head and neck, liver or kidney cancer.

CDR3 sequence (DNA): TGTGCCAGCAGCTTGGTCCTGCTAGCGGGAGGCCCCTTCACCGGGGAGCTGTTTTTT. Residues: CASSLVLLAGGPFTGELFF. The V and J genes are TRBV11-2 and TRBJ2-2; 11 bases are shared with TRBD2. The V gene's germline CDR1 is SGHAT and CDR2 FQNNGV. The CDR3 has 19 residues. V lost 3 bases and J lost 4; bases outside the gene matches: 13.